What follows are 19 T cell receptor beta chains derived from one specimen sequenced in a study of T cell responses to AZD1222 COVID-19 vaccine. Repertoires were generated with immunoSEQ multiplex PCR, while TCRdb's copy carries only in-frame clones and drops some. This sample has roughly 170,000 clones; about 90% occur once, and the top ten carry less than 0.55%. The input for sequencing was peripheral blood, taken on day 0 of AZD1222 vaccination. The source is an adult in good health.

V is TRBV19 and J is TRBJ2-2, with a tentative D call TRBD2 (6 bases). This CDR3 spans 15 amino acids. Germline V gives CDR1 LNHDA, CDR2 SQIVND (reference sequence). The V and J ends lost 5 bases and 5 bases respectively, with 15 bases between them. The CDR3 region has the DNA TGTGCCAGTAGTCTGCAGGGACTGCGGACCGGGGAGCTGTTTTTT. It is translated as CASSLQGLRTGELFF.

V usage is TRBV11-3 and J usage is TRBJ2-1, with 7 bases fitting TRBD2. CDR3 length: 15 amino acids. Per germline, CDR1 SGHNT and CDR2 YENEEA. V dropped 1 base and J dropped 1; count of bases not matched to a gene: 1. CDR3 sequence reads: CASSLGRGSYNEQFF. Here the CDR3 DNA reads TGTGCCAGCAGCTTAGGGCGGGGGTCCTACAATGAGCAGTTCTTC.

The rearrangement uses TRBV9 and TRBJ2-5; D uncertain. V gave up 0 bases and J gave up 5 bases, with 8 bases separating them. This CDR3 spans 13 amino acids. Germline CDR1 SGDLS, CDR2 YYNGEE. CDR3 nucleotides: TGTGCCAGCAGCGTAGAGGGTCGGGAGACCCAGTACTTC. This sequence encodes CASSVEGRETQYF.

The DNA of the CDR3 is TGTGCCAGCAGCCAAGCCTGGCGGGGGGGCGGGAATGAGCAGTTCTTC. Translated: CASSQAWRGGGNEQFF. This sequence joins TRBV3-1 (or the pseudogene TRBV3-2) and TRBJ2-1; TRBD2 matches 9 bases. The CDR3 has 16 residues. The V gene end was trimmed by 1 base and the J gene end by 7 bases; junction bases not matched to a gene: 8. CDR1 and CDR2 from the germline V gene are LGHDT and YNNKEL (reference sequence).

The chain joins TRBV28 to TRBJ2-5; 8 positions match TRBD2. The germline V gene encodes CDR1 MDHEN and CDR2 SYDVKM. The CDR3 has 16 amino acids. After removal of 5 bases from V and 5 bases from J, the junction contained 13 bases not matched to a gene. DNA of the CDR3: TGTGCCAGCAGTCCCCCCCCGTGGCGGGAGGTGGAGACCCAGTACTTC. This encodes CASSPPPWREVETQYF.

The chain carries TRBV18 and TRBJ1-6; TRBD1 matches at 7 bases. Germline V gene data show CDR1 as KGHSH and CDR2 as LQKENI. The CDR3 has 13 amino acids. After removal of 6 bases from V and 5 bases from J, the junction contained 1 base not matched to a gene. DNA of the CDR3: TGTGCCAGCTCGGGACAGAATAATTCACCCCTCCACTTT. It is translated as CASSGQNNSPLHF.

In its sample, this clone was seen once. The chain has TRBV11-3 and TRBJ2-7, with D possibly being TRBD1 or TRBD2 (5 bases each). CDR1 is SGHNT, CDR2 YENEEA, per germline. Trimming took 5 bases from V and 7 from J, leaving 12 bases between them. CDR3 length equals 12 residues. The CDR3 region has the DNA TGTGCCAGCAGCCTGGGACGGGATGAGCAGTACTTC. Its protein is CASSLGRDEQYF. Variable domain in full (rest from reference TRBV11-3 and TRBJ2-7): EAGVVQSPRYKIIEKKQPVAFWCNPISGHNTLYWYLQNLGQGPELLIRYENEEAVDDSQLPKDRFSAERLKGVDSTLKIQPAELGDSAVYLCASSLGRDEQYFGPGTRLTVT.

The chain recombines TRBV19 with TRBJ1-2; D ambiguous. The CDR3 is 13 residues long. V shed 3 bases and J shed 5 bases, with 10 bases lying between them. Looked up from germline, CDR1 is LNHDA and CDR2 is SQIVND (reference sequence). CDR3 sequence: CASSIGGRYGYTF. CDR3 DNA sequence: TGTGCCAGTAGTATCGGCGGCAGATATGGCTACACCTTC.

The J gene is TRBJ1-1, the V gene TRBV5-1, with D unclear. Germline V gives CDR1 SGHRS, CDR2 YFSETQ. Trimming left V 6 bases short and J 5 bases short, with 14 bases between. This CDR3 contains 13 residues. CDR3 DNA sequence: TGCGCCAGCAACGGGCCGGGGTTTACTGAAGCTTTCTTT. It is translated as CASNGPGFTEAFF.

The chain uses TRBV12-3 or TRBV12-4 and TRBJ2-3, with unresolved D. V lost 3 bases and J 2 bases, leaving 6 bases between the germline ends. This CDR3 has 13 amino acids. The CDR3 region is CASSLQVTDTQYF. CDR3 in DNA: TGTGCCAGCAGTTTGCAGGTCACAGATACGCAGTATTTT.

This chain's CDR3 is CASSKASGTEAFF. The DNA for the CDR3 is TGTGCCAGCAGCAAAGCTTCGGGAACAGAAGCTTTCTTT. The V gene is TRBV21-1, the J gene TRBJ1-1. TRBV21-1 is described as a pseudogene. The CDR3 length is 13 residues.

The chain couples TRBV30 to TRBJ2-1; no clear D. CDR3 size: 15 residues. Germline V gene lookup returns CDR1 GTSNPN and CDR2 SVGIG (reference sequence). V dropped 0 bases and J dropped 0 bases, with 9 bases sitting between them. The CDR3 nucleotides are TGTGCCTGGAGTGTACCCGTGAGCTCCTACAATGAGCAGTTCTTC. It is translated as CAWSVPVSSYNEQFF.

This sequence joins TRBV7-8 and TRBJ2-7; D is perhaps TRBD2 (6 bases). With 1 base removed from V and 4 bases from J, the gap between germline ends came to 17 bases. The CDR3 consists of 16 residues. Germline V gives CDR1 SGHVS, CDR2 FQNEAQ. CDR3 sequence reads: CASSLGYGRGGYEQYF. The CDR3 coding sequence is TGTGCCAGCAGCTTAGGGTACGGGAGAGGCGGGTACGAGCAGTACTTC.

This chain joins TRBV5-4 and TRBJ2-3; no clear D. The CDR3 is 15 residues long. Germline V gene data show CDR1 as SGHNT and CDR2 as YYREEE (reference sequence). V lost 0 bases and J 5 bases, leaving 13 bases between the germline ends. CDR3 region: CASSLGAPPVDTQYF. The CDR3 bases are TGTGCCAGCAGCTTGGGGGCCCCCCCGGTAGATACGCAGTATTTT.

The chain carries TRBV30 and TRBJ1-5, with D tentatively TRBD1 (5 bases). The V end was cut by 4 bases, the J end by 0 bases, with 7 bases between. The CDR3 is made up of 13 amino acids. Germline lookup yields CDR1 GTSNPN and CDR2 SVGIG (reference sequence). CDR3 nucleotide sequence: TGTGCCTGGACACAGGATAGCAATCAGCCCCAGCATTTT. It encodes CAWTQDSNQPQHF.

The V gene is TRBV28, the J gene TRBJ2-7; D may be TRBD2 (5 bases). The germline gives CDR1 MDHEN, CDR2 SYDVKM. With 7 bases removed from V and 7 bases from J, the gap between germline ends came to 17 bases. The CDR3 totals 13 residues. The CDR3 coding sequence is TGTGCCAGCACCCTGATGATGACGGGGGAGCAGTACTTC. This codes for CASTLMMTGEQYF. The complete variable domain, with remaining parts taken from reference TRBV28 and TRBJ2-7, reads DVKVTQSSRYLVKRTGEKVFLECVQDMDHENMFWYRQDPGLGLRLIYFSYDVKMKEKGDIPEGYSVSREKKERFSLILESASTNQTSMYLCASTLMMTGEQYFGPGTRLTVT.

The V gene is TRBV12-3 or TRBV12-4, the J gene TRBJ2-3, with D uncertain. V lost 8 bases and J 4 bases, leaving 4 bases between the germline ends. The CDR3 contains 10 residues. The CDR3 sequence is CASGADTQYF. CDR3 bases: TGTGCCAGCGGGGCAGATACGCAGTATTTT.

The chain carries TRBV28 and TRBJ1-1; D unclear. Germline V gene sequence: CDR1 MDHEN, CDR2 SYDVKM. Trimming cost V 6 bases and J 1 base, with 18 bases left between them. The CDR3 sequence is 16 residues long. CDR3 nucleotides: TGTGCCAGCAGCCCTCAGATTGGAAGGCCGAACACTGAAGCTTTCTTT. Encoded protein: CASSPQIGRPNTEAFF.

The chain carries TRBV7-2 and TRBJ2-5, with 7 positions matching TRBD1. Germline V lookup: CDR1 SGHTA, CDR2 FQGNSA. V lost 5 bases and J lost 5; bases outside the gene matches: 8. This CDR3 is 14 amino acids long. CDR3 sequence: CASSALQGLETQYF. The CDR3 coding sequence is TGTGCCAGCAGCGCCTTACAGGGGTTGGAGACCCAGTACTTC.